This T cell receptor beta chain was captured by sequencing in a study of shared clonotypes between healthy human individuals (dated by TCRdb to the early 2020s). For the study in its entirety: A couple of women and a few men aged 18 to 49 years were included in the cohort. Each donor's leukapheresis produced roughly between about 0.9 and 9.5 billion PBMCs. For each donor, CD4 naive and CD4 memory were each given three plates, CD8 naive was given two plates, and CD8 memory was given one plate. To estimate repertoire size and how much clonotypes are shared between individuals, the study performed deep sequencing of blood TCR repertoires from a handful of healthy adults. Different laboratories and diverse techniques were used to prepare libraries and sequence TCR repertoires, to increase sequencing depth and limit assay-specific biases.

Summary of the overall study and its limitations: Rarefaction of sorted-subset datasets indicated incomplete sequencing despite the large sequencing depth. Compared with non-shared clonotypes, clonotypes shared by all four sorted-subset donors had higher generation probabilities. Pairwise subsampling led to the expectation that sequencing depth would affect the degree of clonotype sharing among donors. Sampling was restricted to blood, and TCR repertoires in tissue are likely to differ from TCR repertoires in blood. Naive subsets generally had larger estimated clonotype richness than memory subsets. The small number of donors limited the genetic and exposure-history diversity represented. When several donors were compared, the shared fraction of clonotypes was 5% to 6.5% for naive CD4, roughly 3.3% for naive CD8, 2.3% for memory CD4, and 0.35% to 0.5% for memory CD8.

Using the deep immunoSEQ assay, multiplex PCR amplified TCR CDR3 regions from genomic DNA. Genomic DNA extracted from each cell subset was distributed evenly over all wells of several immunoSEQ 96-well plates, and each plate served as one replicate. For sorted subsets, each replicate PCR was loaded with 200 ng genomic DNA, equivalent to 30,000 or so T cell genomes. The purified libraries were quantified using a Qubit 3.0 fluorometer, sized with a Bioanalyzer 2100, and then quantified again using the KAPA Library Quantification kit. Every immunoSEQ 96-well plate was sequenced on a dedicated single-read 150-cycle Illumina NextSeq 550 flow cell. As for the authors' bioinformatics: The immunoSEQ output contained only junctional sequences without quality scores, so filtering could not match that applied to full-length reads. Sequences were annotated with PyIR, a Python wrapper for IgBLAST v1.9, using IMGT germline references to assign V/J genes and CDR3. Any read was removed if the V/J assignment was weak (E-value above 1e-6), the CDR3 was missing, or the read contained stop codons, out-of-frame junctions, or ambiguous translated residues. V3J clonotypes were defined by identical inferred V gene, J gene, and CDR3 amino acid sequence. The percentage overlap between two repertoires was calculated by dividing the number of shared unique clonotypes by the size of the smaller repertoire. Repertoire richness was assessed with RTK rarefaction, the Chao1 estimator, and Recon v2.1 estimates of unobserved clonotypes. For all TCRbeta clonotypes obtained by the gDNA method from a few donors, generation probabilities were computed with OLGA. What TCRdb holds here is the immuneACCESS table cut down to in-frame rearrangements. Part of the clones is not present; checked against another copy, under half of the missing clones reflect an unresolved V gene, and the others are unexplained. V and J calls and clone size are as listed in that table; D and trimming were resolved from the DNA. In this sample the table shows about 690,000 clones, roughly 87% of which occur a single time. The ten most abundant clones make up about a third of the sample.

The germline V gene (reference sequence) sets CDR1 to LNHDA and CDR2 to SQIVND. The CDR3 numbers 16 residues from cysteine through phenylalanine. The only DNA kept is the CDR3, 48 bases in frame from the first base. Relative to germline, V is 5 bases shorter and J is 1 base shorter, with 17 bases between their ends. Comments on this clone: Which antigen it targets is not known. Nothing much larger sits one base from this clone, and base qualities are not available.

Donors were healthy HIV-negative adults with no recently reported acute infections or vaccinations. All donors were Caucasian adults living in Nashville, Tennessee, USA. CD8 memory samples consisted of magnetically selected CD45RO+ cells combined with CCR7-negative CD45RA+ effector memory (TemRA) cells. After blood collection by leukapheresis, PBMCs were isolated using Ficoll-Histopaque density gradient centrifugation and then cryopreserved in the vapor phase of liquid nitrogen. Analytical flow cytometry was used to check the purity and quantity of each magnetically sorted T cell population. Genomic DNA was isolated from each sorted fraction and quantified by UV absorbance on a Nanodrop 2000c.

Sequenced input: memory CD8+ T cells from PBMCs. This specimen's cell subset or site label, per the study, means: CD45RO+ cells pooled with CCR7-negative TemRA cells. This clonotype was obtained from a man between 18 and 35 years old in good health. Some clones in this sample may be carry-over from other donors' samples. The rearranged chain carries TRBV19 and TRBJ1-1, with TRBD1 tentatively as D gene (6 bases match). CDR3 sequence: CASSPLGRGQNTEAFF. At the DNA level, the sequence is TGTGCCAGTAGTCCTTTAGGCAGGGGCCAGAACACTGAAGCTTTCTTT.